This TCR beta chain stems from a study of CD8 T cells in ankylosing spondylitis. Whole-study findings and limits: Disease-linked clones displayed a CD8+ phenotype and appeared relatively rarely in peripheral blood. For ankylosing spondylitis blood, a TCR beta motif of seven to nine highly homologous variants appeared characteristic. Certain motif variants had earlier appeared in reactive arthritis synovial fluid and blood. Disease-linked clones were reportedly significantly enriched in matched ankylosing spondylitis synovial fluid.

Researchers built TCR beta libraries using quantitative 5'-RACE with molecular barcodes. One entry per CDR3 protein, called by TCRdb with MiXCR from the 5' RACE reads. The sample lists 700,000 to 1,000,000 distinct CDR3 sequences, approximately 12% seen once, with approximately 0.51% in the top ten. This clonotype has at least ten counts. Its antigen remains unidentified. Germline loops: CDR1 SQVTM, CDR2 ANQGSEA. Trimming shortened V by 5 bases and J by 6 bases, and 7 bases separated the two germline ends. The CDR3 runs to 11 residues. Material: blood, either unsorted or a sorted T cell fraction (not recorded which). The TCR sequence derives from a male donor with ankylosing spondylitis. The J gene is TRBJ2-2, the V gene TRBV29-1; D gene uncertain. CDR3 residues: CSVRAAGELFF. Here the CDR3 DNA reads TGCAGCGTTCGGGCGGCCGGGGAGCTGTTTTTT.